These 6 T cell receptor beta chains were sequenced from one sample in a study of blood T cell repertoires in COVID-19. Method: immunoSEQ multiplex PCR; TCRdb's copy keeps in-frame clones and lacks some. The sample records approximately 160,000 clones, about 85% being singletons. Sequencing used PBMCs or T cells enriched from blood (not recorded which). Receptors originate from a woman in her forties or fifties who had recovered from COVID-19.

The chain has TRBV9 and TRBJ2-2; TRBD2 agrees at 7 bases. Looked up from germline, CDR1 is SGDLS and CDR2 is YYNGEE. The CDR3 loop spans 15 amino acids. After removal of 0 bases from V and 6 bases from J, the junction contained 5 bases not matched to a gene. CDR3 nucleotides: TGTGCCAGCAGCGTAGTAAATGCGGGGGCCGGGGAGCTGTTTTTT. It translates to CASSVVNAGAGELFF.

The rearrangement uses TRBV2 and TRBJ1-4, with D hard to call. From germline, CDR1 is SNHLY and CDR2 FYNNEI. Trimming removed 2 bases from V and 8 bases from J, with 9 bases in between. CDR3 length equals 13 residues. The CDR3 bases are TGTGCCAGCAGTGAACAGTCGTCCGAAAAACTGTTTTTT. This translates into CASSEQSSEKLFF.

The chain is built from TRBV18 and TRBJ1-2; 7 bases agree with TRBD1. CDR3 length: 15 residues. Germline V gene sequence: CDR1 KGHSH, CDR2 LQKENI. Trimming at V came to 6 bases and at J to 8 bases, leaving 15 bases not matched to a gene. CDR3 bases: TGTGCCAGCTCCCCTCGAGAGGGGGCGAGTGAAGGCTACACCTTC. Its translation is CASSPREGASEGYTF.

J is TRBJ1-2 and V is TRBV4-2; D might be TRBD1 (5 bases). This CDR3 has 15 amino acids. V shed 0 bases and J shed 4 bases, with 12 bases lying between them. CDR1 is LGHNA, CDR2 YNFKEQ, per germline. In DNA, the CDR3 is TGTGCCAGCAGCCAAGATTCGGGGGGACTCTATGGCTACACCTTC. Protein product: CASSQDSGGLYGYTF.

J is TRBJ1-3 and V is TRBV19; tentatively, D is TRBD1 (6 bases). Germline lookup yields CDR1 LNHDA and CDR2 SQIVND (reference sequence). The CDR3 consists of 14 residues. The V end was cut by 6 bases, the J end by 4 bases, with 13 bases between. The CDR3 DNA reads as TGTGCCAGTAGACCCCCCGACAGGGGAAACACCATATATTTT. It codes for CASRPPDRGNTIYF. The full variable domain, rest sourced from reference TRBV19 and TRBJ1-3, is DGGITQSPKYLFRKEGQNVTLSCEQNLNHDAMYWYRQDPGQGLRLIYYSQIVNDFQKGDIAEGYSVSREKKESFPLTVTSAQKNPTAFYLCASRPPDRGNTIYFGEGSWLTVV.

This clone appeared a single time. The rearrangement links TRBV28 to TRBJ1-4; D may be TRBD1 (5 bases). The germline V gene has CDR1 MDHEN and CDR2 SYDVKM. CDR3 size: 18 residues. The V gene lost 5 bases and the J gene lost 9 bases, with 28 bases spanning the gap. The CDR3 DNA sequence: TGTGCCAGCAGTCCACCGTTCGGGACTAGCCGTCAAATGAAAAAACTGTTTTTT. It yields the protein CASSPPFGTSRQMKKLFF. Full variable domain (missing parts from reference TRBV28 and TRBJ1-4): DVKVTQSSRYLVKRTGEKVFLECVQDMDHENMFWYRQDPGLGLRLIYFSYDVKMKEKGDIPEGYSVSREKKERFSLILESASTNQTSMYLCASSPPFGTSRQMKKLFFGSGTQLSVL.